A single T cell receptor beta chain is shown here with its context. Antigen: not known. The data are from a study of CXCR3-negative and CXCR3-positive naive CD8 T cells. The overall study: Cumulative TRB read yield was approximately 135 million, averaging about 1.5 +/- 0.3 million per library. Findings of the study overall: CXCR3-positive naive cells carried more hydrophobic TRB CDR3s than CXCR3-negative naive cells did. Relative to memory CD8+ cells, whose diversity was much lower, both naive subsets had comparably high diversity. Between one naive subset and the other, surface CD5 was comparable, and TCR strength was inferred from TRB CDR3 properties.

CDR1 and CDR2 from the germline V gene are MDHEN and SYDVKM. The CDR3 spans 14 residues. Carrying UMI labels, the TRB cDNA libraries were prepared through 5' RACE. TCRdb reprocessed the 5' RACE reads and stores each CDR3 protein as one record, lacking DNA. This sample's table reports about 92,000 distinct CDR3 sequences. The J gene is TRBJ2-7, the V gene TRBV28; the D gene TCRdb calls, TRBD1, cannot be checked with no DNA. Sequenced input: naive CXCR3- CD8+ T cells from blood. Stated subset: CD45RO-CCR7+CD27+CD95- naive CD8+ T cells lacking CXCR3 (TNR3-). This receptor was obtained from a human donor in good health. Some clones in this sample may be carry-over from other donors' samples. CDR3 sequence: CASSKPGQTYEQYF.